One and the same sample provided the 18 T cell receptor beta chains below, sequenced in a study of human T cells and chemical hapten exposure. The time point here: pre-sensitization, week 0. As to treatment: therapeutic diphenylcyclopropenone sensitization with weekly scalp DPC. TCRdb fed the RACE reads into MiXCR, producing one record per CDR3 protein. The data show about 270,000 distinct CDR3 sequences, with 7.5% to 9% seen just once and less than 1.5% held by the top ten. Material: whole blood, obtained in connection with sensitization to the hapten diphenylcyclopropenone (DPC). The receptor set was obtained from a man between 18 and 29 years old with alopecia areata. Some clones in this sample may be carry-over from other donors' samples.

There are a few counts of this clonotype. The genes are TRBV6-2 or TRBV6-3 and TRBJ1-5; TRBD1 agrees at 7 bases. V shed 5 bases and J 0 bases; nucleotides not matched to a gene: 10. Germline CDR1 MNHEY, CDR2 SVGEGT. This CDR3 spans 17 amino acids. CDR3 sequence: CASSPARDSDSNQPQHF. The CDR3 region has the DNA TGTGCCAGCAGTCCGGCCCGGGACAGTGATAGCAATCAGCCCCAGCATTTT.

The gene calls are TRBV10-3 and TRBJ1-1, with D hard to call. Germline assignment: CDR1 ENHRY and CDR2 SYGVKD. The CDR3 runs 13 residues. The V and J ends lost 8 bases and 1 base respectively, with 11 bases between them. CDR3 nucleotide sequence: TGTGCCATCTCTGTCGGGGAGAACACTGAAGCTTTCTTT. It codes for CAISVGENTEAFF.

The rearrangement links TRBV12-3 or TRBV12-4 to TRBJ2-2; D remains ambiguous. Trimming took off 6 bases at V and 0 bases at J, with 14 bases between the two ends. This CDR3 comprises 16 residues. The CDR3: CASRPETATNTGELFF. Written as DNA, the CDR3 is TGTGCCAGCAGGCCAGAGACGGCCACGAACACCGGGGAGCTGTTTTTT.

This clonotype was observed a few times. The rearrangement links TRBV10-3 to TRBJ1-1; the D gene is possibly TRBD1 (5 bases). CDR1 is ENHRY and CDR2 is SYGVKD in the germline V gene. Trimming left V 6 bases short and J 1 base short, with 15 bases between. This CDR3 spans 15 amino acids. CDR3 DNA sequence: TGTGCCATCAGACCGGGGGTGTCAGGGAACACTGAAGCTTTCTTT. This translates into CAIRPGVSGNTEAFF.

This clonotype was counted between two and nine times. This chain joins TRBV5-1 and TRBJ1-1; 7 nucleotides match TRBD1. V lost 3 bases and J lost 3; bases outside the gene matches: 8. CDR3 length equals 15 residues. CDR1 and CDR2 (germline): SGHRS, YFSETQ. The CDR3 protein is CASSSNRGADTEAFF. CDR3 nucleotide sequence: TGCGCCAGCAGCTCAAACAGGGGAGCGGACACTGAAGCTTTCTTT.

This clonotype was counted at least ten times. The chain carries TRBV6-2 or TRBV6-3 and TRBJ2-7; D possibly uses TRBD1 or TRBD2 (5 bases each). The CDR3 totals 14 residues. Germline-derived CDR1 and CDR2 are MNHEY and SVGEGT. V was cut by 6 bases and J by 1 base, with 13 bases left in between. The CDR3 nucleotides read TGTGCCAGCAGCAATCCAGGGACGTCCTACGAGCAGTACGTC. It yields the protein CASSNPGTSYEQYV.

Only a few counts were recorded for this clonotype. The chain has TRBV21-1 and TRBJ2-5; the D call in the table, TRBD1, was not verified against the DNA. TRBV21-1 is marked as a pseudogene. The CDR3 length is 16 residues. CDR3 sequence (DNA): TGTGCCAGCAGCGCCCCCTTGACGGTTAGTTGGGAGACCCAGTACTTC. Protein: CASSAPLTVSWETQYF.

The chain recombines TRBV15 with TRBJ2-5; 8 positions match TRBD2. CDR1 LNHNV and CDR2 YYDKDF come from the germline V gene (reference sequence). This CDR3 contains 14 residues. The trim removed 5 bases at V and 2 bases at J, leaving 4 bases unmatched. CDR3 loop: CATSPLAAQETQYF. The CDR3 bases are TGTGCCACCAGCCCACTAGCGGCTCAAGAGACCCAGTACTTC.

The table lists this clonotype with many counts. V usage is TRBV7-9 and J usage is TRBJ1-1, with TRBD1 matching over 9 bases. Germline CDR1 SEHNR, CDR2 FQNEAQ (reference sequence). V shed 2 bases and J 0 bases; nucleotides not matched to a gene: 19. The CDR3 contains 21 residues. The CDR3 is CASSLMGLTGGHNRMNTEAFF. CDR3 bases: TGTGCCAGCAGCTTAATGGGCCTCACAGGGGGCCATAATAGAATGAACACTGAAGCTTTCTTT.

This clonotype has only a few counts. The J gene is TRBJ2-2, the V gene TRBV9, with D perhaps matching TRBD1 (5 bases). Deletions cut 3 bases from V and 4 bases from J, with 10 bases between. The CDR3 covers 14 residues. Germline lookup yields CDR1 SGDLS and CDR2 YYNGEE. The CDR3, as DNA: TGTGCCAGCAGCGCCGATGACAGCACCGGGGAGCTGTTTTTT. Amino acid sequence: CASSADDSTGELFF. The full variable domain, completed using reference TRBV9 and TRBJ2-2, is DSGVTQTPKHLITATGQRVTLRCSPRSGDLSVYWYQQSLDQGLQFLIQYYNGEERAKGNILERFSAQQFPDLHSELNLSSLELGDSALYFCASSADDSTGELFFGEGSRLTVL.

This clonotype appeared a few times. The rearrangement uses TRBV7-2 and TRBJ2-1; TRBD2 matches at 11 bases. The CDR3 is 16 amino acids. From germline, CDR1 is SGHTA and CDR2 FQGNSA. Trimming cost V 2 bases and J 6 bases; bases outside gene matches: 6. This CDR3 reads CASSLTSGGAFNEQFF. CDR3 sequence (DNA): TGTGCCAGCAGCTTAACTAGCGGGGGTGCATTCAATGAGCAGTTCTTC. The variable domain in full, with the rest retrieved from reference TRBV7-2 and TRBJ2-1, is GAGVSQSPSNKVTEKGKDVELRCDPISGHTALYWYRQSLGQGLEFLIYFQGNSAPDKSGLPSDRFSAERTGGSVSTLTIQRTQQEDSAVYLCASSLTSGGAFNEQFFGPGTRLTVL.

This clonotype was picked up a small number of times. The chain couples TRBV6-5 to TRBJ2-2; D gene uncertain. The CDR3 runs 14 residues. CDR1 is MNHEY, CDR2 SVGAGI, per germline. Trimming left V 0 bases short and J 6 bases short, with 8 bases between. The CDR3 DNA reads as TGTGCCAGCAGTTACTCCAGTTCCTCCGGGGAGCTGTTTTTT. Translating gives CASSYSSSSGELFF.

This clonotype was found many times. V usage is TRBV29-1 and J usage is TRBJ2-5; D gene uncertain. V was cut by 7 bases and J by 3 bases, with 6 bases left in between. CDR3 length: 10 amino acids. CDR1 and CDR2 (germline): SQVTM, ANQGSEA. This chain's CDR3 is CSAQEETQYF. CDR3 nucleotides: TGCAGCGCCCAGGAAGAGACCCAGTACTTC.

The rearrangement links TRBV12-3 or TRBV12-4 to TRBJ1-4; a weak D match, TRBD1 (5 bases). This CDR3 spans 14 amino acids. Deletions cut 3 bases from V and 10 bases from J, with 15 bases between. DNA for the CDR3: TGTGCCAGCAGTTTCGGTACAGGCTGGGGAAAACTGTTTTTT. It codes for CASSFGTGWGKLFF.

The rearrangement joins TRBV12-3 or TRBV12-4 to TRBJ1-1; D is unresolved. Trimming stripped 2 bases from V and 4 bases from J, with 8 bases between. CDR3 size: 13 residues. CDR3 sequence: CASSLIGFTEAFF. The CDR3 DNA is TGTGCCAGCAGTTTAATTGGGTTCACTGAAGCTTTCTTT.

There are a few counts of this clonotype. The chain combines TRBV6-1 with TRBJ1-5; D may be TRBD1 (5 bases). This CDR3 spans 15 amino acids. V lost 0 bases, J lost 9 bases, and 15 bases lay in between. Germline assignment: CDR1 MNHNS and CDR2 SASEGT. The CDR3 reads CASSEARLGPWPQHF. The DNA of the CDR3 is TGTGCCAGCAGTGAAGCGCGGTTGGGGCCGTGGCCCCAGCATTTT.

This chain connects TRBV3-1 to TRBJ2-7; D is unresolved. CDR3 length equals 14 residues. Germline assignment: CDR1 LGHDT and CDR2 YNNKEL (reference sequence). V lost 3 bases and J lost 0, with 9 bases in between. CDR3 loop: CASSHTTSSYEQYV. The CDR3 DNA sequence: TGTGCCAGCAGCCACACAACGAGCTCCTACGAGCAGTACGTC.

This clonotype was found a few times. The V call is TRBV12-3 or TRBV12-4, the J call TRBJ1-5; D remains ambiguous. The CDR3 extends over 12 amino acids. V was clipped by 7 bases and J by 4 bases, with 8 bases between them. As DNA, the CDR3 is TGTGCCAGCACGTTTTGGAATCAGCCCCAGCATTTT. Protein sequence: CASTFWNQPQHF.